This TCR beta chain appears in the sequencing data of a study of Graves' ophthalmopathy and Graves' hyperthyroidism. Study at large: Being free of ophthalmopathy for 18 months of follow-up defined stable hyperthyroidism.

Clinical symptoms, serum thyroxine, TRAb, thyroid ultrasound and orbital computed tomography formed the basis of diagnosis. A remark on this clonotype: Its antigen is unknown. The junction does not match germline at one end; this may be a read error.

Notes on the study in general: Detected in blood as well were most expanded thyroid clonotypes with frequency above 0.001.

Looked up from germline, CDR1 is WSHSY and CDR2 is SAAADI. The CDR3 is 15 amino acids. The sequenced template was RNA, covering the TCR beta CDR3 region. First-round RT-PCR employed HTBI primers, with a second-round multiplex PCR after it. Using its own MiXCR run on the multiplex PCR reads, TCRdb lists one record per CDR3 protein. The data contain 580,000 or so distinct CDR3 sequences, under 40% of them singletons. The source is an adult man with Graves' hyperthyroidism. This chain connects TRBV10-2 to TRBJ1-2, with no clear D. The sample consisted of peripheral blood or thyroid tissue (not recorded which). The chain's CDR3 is CVSSEIRSSNYGYTF. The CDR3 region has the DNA TGCGTCAGCAGCGAGATCAGGAGCTCTAACTATGGCTACACCTTC.